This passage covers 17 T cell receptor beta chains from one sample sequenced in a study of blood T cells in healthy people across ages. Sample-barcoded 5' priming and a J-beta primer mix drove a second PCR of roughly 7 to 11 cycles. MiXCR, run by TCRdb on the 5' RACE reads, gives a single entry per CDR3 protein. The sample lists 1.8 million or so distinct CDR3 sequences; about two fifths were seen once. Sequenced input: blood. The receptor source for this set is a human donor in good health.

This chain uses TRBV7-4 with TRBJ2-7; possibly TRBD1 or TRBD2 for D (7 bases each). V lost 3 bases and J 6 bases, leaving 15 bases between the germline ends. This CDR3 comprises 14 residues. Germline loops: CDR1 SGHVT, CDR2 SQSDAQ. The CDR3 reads CASSLTGRESEQYF. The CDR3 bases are TGTGCCAGCAGCTTGACAGGGAGGGAGTCCGAGCAGTACTTC.

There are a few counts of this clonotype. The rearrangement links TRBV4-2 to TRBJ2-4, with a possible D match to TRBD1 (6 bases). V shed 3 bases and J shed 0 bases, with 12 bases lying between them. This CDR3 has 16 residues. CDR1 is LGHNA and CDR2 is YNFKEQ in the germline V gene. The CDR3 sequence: CASSHGTTGAKNIQYF. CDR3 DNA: TGTGCCAGCAGCCATGGGACAACCGGAGCCAAAAACATTCAGTACTTC.

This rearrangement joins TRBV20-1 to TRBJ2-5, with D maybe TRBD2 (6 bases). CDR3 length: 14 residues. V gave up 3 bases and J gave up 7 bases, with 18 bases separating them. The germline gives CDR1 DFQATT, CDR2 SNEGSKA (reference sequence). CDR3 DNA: TGCAGTGCTAGGATACTAGCCCTCGAAGGGACCCAGTACTTC. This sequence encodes CSARILALEGTQYF.

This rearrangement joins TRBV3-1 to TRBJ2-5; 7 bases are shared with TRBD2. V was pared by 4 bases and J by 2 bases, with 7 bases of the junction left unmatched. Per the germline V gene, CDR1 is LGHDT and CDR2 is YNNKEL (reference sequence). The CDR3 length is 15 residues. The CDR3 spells CASSPHPGGQETQYF. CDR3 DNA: TGTGCCAGCAGCCCCCACCCGGGGGGACAAGAGACCCAGTACTTC.

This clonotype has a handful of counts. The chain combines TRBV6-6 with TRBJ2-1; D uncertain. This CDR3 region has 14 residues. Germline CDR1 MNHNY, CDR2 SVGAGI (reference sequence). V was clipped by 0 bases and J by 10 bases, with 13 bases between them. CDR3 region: CASSYSFSIQEQFF. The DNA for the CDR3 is TGTGCCAGCAGTTACTCGTTTTCGATACAGGAGCAGTTCTTC.

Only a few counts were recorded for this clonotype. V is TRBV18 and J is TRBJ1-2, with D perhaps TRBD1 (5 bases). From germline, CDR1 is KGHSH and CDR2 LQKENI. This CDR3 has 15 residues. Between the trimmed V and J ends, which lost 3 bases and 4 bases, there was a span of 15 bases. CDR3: CASSPGGGAAYGYTF. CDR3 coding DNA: TGTGCCAGCTCACCCGGAGGAGGGGCGGCCTATGGCTACACCTTC.

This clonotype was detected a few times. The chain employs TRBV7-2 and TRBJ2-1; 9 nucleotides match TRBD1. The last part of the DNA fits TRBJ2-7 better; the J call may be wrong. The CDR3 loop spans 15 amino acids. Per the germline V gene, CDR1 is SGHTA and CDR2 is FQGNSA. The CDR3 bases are TGTGCCAGCAGCTTTCGGACAGGGGAACCCTACGAGCAGTACTTC. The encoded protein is CASSFRTGEPYEQYF.

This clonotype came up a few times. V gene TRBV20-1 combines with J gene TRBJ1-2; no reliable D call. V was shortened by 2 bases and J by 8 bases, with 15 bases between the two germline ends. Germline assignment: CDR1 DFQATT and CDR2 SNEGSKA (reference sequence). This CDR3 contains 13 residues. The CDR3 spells CSARIGLPQGYTF. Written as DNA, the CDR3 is TGCAGTGCTAGAATTGGTCTACCCCAGGGCTACACCTTC.

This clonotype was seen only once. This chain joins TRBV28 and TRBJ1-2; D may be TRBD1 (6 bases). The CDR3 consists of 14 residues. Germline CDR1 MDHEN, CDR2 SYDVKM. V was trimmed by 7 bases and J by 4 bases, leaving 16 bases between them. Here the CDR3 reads CASTRDTKLYGYTF. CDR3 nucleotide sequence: TGTGCCAGCACCCGGGACACTAAACTCTATGGCTACACCTTC.

The CDR3 spells CASSLSGQGGTQYF. As DNA, the CDR3 is TGTGCCAGCAGCTTATCAGGACAGGGAGGGACCCAGTACTTC. The chain combines TRBV7-7 with TRBJ2-5, with TRBD1 matching over 8 bases. Germline V gene data show CDR1 as SSHAT and CDR2 as FNYEAQ (reference sequence). The junction had 6 bases not matched to a gene; V was cut back by 2 bases and J by 7 bases. The CDR3 covers 14 residues.

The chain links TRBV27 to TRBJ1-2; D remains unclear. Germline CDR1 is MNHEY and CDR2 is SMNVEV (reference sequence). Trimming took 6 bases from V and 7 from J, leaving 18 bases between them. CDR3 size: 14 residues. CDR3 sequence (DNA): TGTGCCAGCAGAACCGCGGCGGGTCCTCGTGGCTACACCTTC. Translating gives CASRTAAGPRGYTF.

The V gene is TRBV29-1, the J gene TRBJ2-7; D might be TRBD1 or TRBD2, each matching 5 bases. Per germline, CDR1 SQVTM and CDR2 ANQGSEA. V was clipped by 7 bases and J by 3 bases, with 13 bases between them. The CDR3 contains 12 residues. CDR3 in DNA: TGCAGCGGGGGAGACAGTCGCTACGAGCAGTACTTC. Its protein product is CSGGDSRYEQYF.

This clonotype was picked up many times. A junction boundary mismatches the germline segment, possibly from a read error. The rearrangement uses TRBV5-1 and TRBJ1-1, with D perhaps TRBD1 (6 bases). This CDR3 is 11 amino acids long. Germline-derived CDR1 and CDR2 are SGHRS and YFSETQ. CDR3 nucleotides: TGTGCCAGCAGCCTAGGGGGTGAGGCTTTCTTT. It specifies CASSLGGEAFF.

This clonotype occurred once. CDR3 in DNA: TGCGCCAGCAGCCCAGGTCGAGGGGGCCGGATTGAGCAGTTCTTC. Its protein is CASSPGRGGRIEQFF. This sequence joins TRBV5-1 and TRBJ2-1; TRBD1 matches at 7 bases. Germline values: CDR1 SGHRS, CDR2 YFSETQ. V lost 4 bases to trimming and J lost 9 bases; unmatched junction nucleotides: 13. This CDR3 has 15 amino acids.

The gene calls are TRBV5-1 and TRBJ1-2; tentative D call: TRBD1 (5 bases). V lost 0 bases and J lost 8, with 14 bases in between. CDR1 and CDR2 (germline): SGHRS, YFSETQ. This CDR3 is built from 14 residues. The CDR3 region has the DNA TGCGCCAGCAGCTTGGAAGGGGCCTTTGGGGGCTACACCTTC. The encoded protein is CASSLEGAFGGYTF.

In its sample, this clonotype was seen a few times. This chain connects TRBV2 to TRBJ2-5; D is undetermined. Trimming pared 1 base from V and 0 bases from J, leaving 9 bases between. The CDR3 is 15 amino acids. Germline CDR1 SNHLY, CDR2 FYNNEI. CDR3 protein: CASSEEAGDQETQYF. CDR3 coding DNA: TGTGCCAGCAGTGAAGAGGCTGGGGACCAAGAGACCCAGTACTTC.

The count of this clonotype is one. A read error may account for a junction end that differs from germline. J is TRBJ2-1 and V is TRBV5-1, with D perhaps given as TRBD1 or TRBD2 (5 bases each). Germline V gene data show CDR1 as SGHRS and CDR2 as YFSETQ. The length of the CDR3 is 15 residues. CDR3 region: CVSSQWDLSVNEQFF. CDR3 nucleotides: TGCGTCAGCTCACAGTGGGACCTGAGTGTTAATGAGCAGTTCTTC.